This TCR beta chain stems from a study of technical replicates of blood from a handful of donors (dated 2017 in TCRdb). Library preparation used the immunoSEQ multiplex PCR assay. TCRdb's version of the immuneACCESS table is confined to in-frame rearrangements and falls short of the full clone set. An unresolved V gene accounts for under half of the shortfall where checked; the remainder is of unknown origin. The sample profile shows about 69,000 clones; approximately 88% of them were found once. The ten largest make up 4% to 5% of the sample. The count of this clone is one. No cognate antigen has been identified for it. Base qualities were left out, and no much larger clone turns up one base away. V sheds 0 bases and J sheds 8 bases, leaving 16 bases between their ends. The CDR3 goes from the cysteine to the phenylalanine over 15 residues. Just CDR3 DNA is preserved here, 45 bases in frame from base 1. CDR1 MNHNS and CDR2 SASEGT were looked up in the germline V gene.

This receptor was obtained from a human donor in good health. Some clones in this sample may be carry-over from other donors' samples. The sequenced sample consisted of PBMCs. The chain is encoded by TRBV6-1 joined to TRBJ1-2, with a weak D call of TRBD1 (6 bases match). The CDR3 loop reads CASSEAAGVKGGYTF. DNA sequence: TGTGCCAGCAGTGAAGCGGCAGGGGTAAAGGGGGGCTACACCTTC.